These 19 T cell receptor beta chains originate from one sample sequenced in a study of blood T cell repertoires in COVID-19. Using immunoSEQ multiplex PCR, the repertoire was profiled, and TCRdb retains in-frame clones only, with some absent. The sample lists 300,000 to 350,000 clones, approximately 90% occurring once. The sequenced sample consisted of peripheral blood. The receptors here all came from a woman aged 18 to 35 who had recovered from COVID-19.

V is TRBV29-1 and J is TRBJ2-1; no definite D call. The germline CDR1 and CDR2 sequences are SQVTM and ANQGSEA. There are 15 residues in the CDR3. V lost 0 bases and J 4 bases, leaving 13 bases between the germline ends. The CDR3, as DNA: TGCAGCGTTGAAGATCCAGACGAGGTTTACAATGAGCAGTTCTTC. This gives the protein CSVEDPDEVYNEQFF.

The chain recombines TRBV19 with TRBJ1-3; possible D gene TRBD1, 5 bases. The V end was cut by 5 bases, the J end by 11 bases, with 16 bases between. The CDR3 is 13 amino acids. Germline loops: CDR1 LNHDA, CDR2 SQIVND (reference sequence). The CDR3 DNA follows: TGTGCCAGTAGTCGAACGAACCAGGGCGCCATATATTTT. Amino acid sequence: CASSRTNQGAIYF.

The rearrangement joins TRBV2 to TRBJ2-5, with TRBD2 identical over 8 bases. This CDR3 is 15 amino acids long. Trimming took 6 bases from V and 0 from J; bases not matched to a gene: 6. Germline V CDR1 and CDR2: SNHLY, FYNNEI. CDR3 DNA: TGTGCCAGCAGCAGCGGGAGACCGTACCAAGAGACCCAGTACTTC. This codes for CASSSGRPYQETQYF. The full variable domain, rest sourced from reference TRBV2 and TRBJ2-5, is EPEVTQTPSHQVTQMGQEVILRCVPISNHLYFYWYRQILGQKVEFLVSFYNNEISEKSEIFDDQFSVERPDGSNFTLKIRSTKLEDSAMYFCASSSGRPYQETQYFGPGTRLLVL.

CDR3 coding DNA: TGCGCCAGCAGCCAAGCCCCAGGGGGCCTGAACAATGAGCAGTTCTTC. Amino acids: CASSQAPGGLNNEQFF. The chain employs TRBV4-3 and TRBJ2-1; 8 nucleotides line up with TRBD1. Per germline, CDR1 LGHNA and CDR2 YSLEER. This CDR3 region has 16 residues. The junction had 7 bases not matched to a gene; V was cut back by 1 base and J by 5 bases.

The rearrangement links TRBV28 to TRBJ1-5, with a possible D match to TRBD1 (5 bases). The CDR3 has 15 amino acids. Trimming removed 6 bases at V and 0 bases at J, with 12 bases between. Germline V gene sequence: CDR1 MDHEN, CDR2 SYDVKM. CDR3 region: CASSRRGGSNQPQHF. Here the CDR3 DNA reads TGTGCCAGCAGCCGCCGGGGGGGTAGCAATCAGCCCCAGCATTTT.

This clone was seen once. This chain joins TRBV4-1 and TRBJ2-1; possibly TRBD2 for D (6 bases). Trimming took off 3 bases at V and 2 bases at J, with 17 bases between the two ends. The CDR3 length is 17 residues. Germline V gene data show CDR1 as MGHRA and CDR2 as YSYEKL. This CDR3 is CASSHGRLVNAYNEQFF. CDR3 nucleotides: TGCGCCAGCAGCCATGGTCGACTAGTGAACGCCTACAATGAGCAGTTCTTC.

The chain uses TRBV5-6 and TRBJ1-1; 11 bases are a match to TRBD1. This CDR3 comprises 15 residues. Per the germline V gene, CDR1 is SGHDT and CDR2 is YYEEEE. Losses at the gene ends were 0 bases for V and 10 bases for J; bases not matched to a gene: 8. The CDR3 loop reads CASSLGTGGTGIAFF. The DNA of the CDR3 is TGTGCCAGCAGCTTGGGGACAGGGGGCACAGGTATAGCTTTCTTT.

This chain links TRBV30 with TRBJ1-4, with TRBD1 identical over 7 bases. J was trimmed by 4 bases and V by 4 bases; bases with no gene match: 3. Germline CDR1 is GTSNPN and CDR2 is SVGIG (reference sequence). This CDR3 has 13 amino acids. As DNA, the CDR3 is TGTGCCTGGAACAGGGGAGGTAATGAAAAACTGTTTTTT. Protein product: CAWNRGGNEKLFF.

V is TRBV19 and J is TRBJ1-2; 10 bases are shared with TRBD1. The J segment lost 4 bases and the V segment lost 5 bases, leaving 13 bases of the junction unmatched. The CDR3 is 17 amino acids. Germline V lookup: CDR1 LNHDA, CDR2 SQIVND (reference sequence). CDR3 nucleotides: TGTGCCAGTAGTCCAGGGACAGGGGCGAACCTTGTCTATGGCTACACCTTC. Translated, it gives CASSPGTGANLVYGYTF.

This rearrangement joins TRBV7-2 to TRBJ2-2; D might be TRBD1 (5 bases). This CDR3 spans 13 amino acids. The V end was cut by 1 base, the J end by 7 bases, with 7 bases between. Germline CDR1 reads SGHTA; CDR2 reads FQGNSA. The CDR3 here is CASSLGRGGELFF. The CDR3 DNA reads as TGTGCCAGCAGCTTAGGAAGGGGCGGGGAGCTGTTTTTT.

Note on this clone: The same CDR3 also results from other DNA sequences found in this sample. CDR3 in amino acids: CASSQDGSSGNTIYF. The CDR3 nucleotides read TGCGCCAGCAGCCAAGATGGGAGCTCTGGAAACACCATATATTTT. The chain joins TRBV4-3 to TRBJ1-3, with D hard to call. Germline loops: CDR1 LGHNA, CDR2 YSLEER. V shed 0 bases and J shed 0 bases, with 6 bases lying between them. CDR3 length: 15 amino acids.

The V call is TRBV28, the J call TRBJ2-3; 9 bases match TRBD2. The germline V gene has CDR1 MDHEN and CDR2 SYDVKM. The V gene end was trimmed by 1 base and the J gene end by 6 bases; junction bases not matched to a gene: 5. There are 15 residues in the CDR3. CDR3 nucleotides: TGTGCCAGCAGTTTATTGGCGGGAGGGTCCGATACGCAGTATTTT. This codes for CASSLLAGGSDTQYF. Full variable domain (missing parts from reference TRBV28 and TRBJ2-3): DVKVTQSSRYLVKRTGEKVFLECVQDMDHENMFWYRQDPGLGLRLIYFSYDVKMKEKGDIPEGYSVSREKKERFSLILESASTNQTSMYLCASSLLAGGSDTQYFGPGTRLTVL.

V gene TRBV25-1 combines with J gene TRBJ1-2; TRBD1 matches 7 bases. The CDR3 totals 13 residues. With V trimmed by 7 bases and J by 4 bases, 6 bases remained unmatched. Per the germline V gene, CDR1 is MGHDK and CDR2 is SYGVNS. CDR3 nucleotide sequence: TGTGCCAGCAAAGAATCAGGGGGCTATGGCTACACCTTC. Translated: CASKESGGYGYTF.

Here the CDR3 DNA reads TGTGCAAGTCGCTTGGGTGGGCCCTTCAGAGATGAGCAGTTCTTC. Encoded protein: CASRLGGPFRDEQFF. The genes are TRBV12-2 and TRBJ2-1; the D call in the table, TRBD1, was not verified against the DNA. TRBV12-2 is a pseudogene segment. CDR3 length: 15 amino acids.

The V and J genes are TRBV28 and TRBJ2-1, with 8 bases aligning to TRBD2. The CDR3 has 17 residues. In germline, CDR1 is MDHEN, CDR2 SYDVKM. The J segment lost 8 bases and the V segment lost 3 bases, leaving 15 bases of the junction unmatched. This CDR3 is CASSFSYSGARADEQFF. The CDR3 DNA sequence: TGTGCCAGCAGTTTTTCCTATAGCGGGGCCCGGGCGGATGAGCAGTTCTTC.

This clone was picked up one time. The chain combines TRBV7-9 with TRBJ1-2; 8 nucleotides align to TRBD1. This CDR3 is 14 amino acids long. Germline V gene lookup returns CDR1 SEHNR and CDR2 FQNEAQ (reference sequence). J was trimmed by 4 bases and V by 3 bases; bases with no gene match: 4. The CDR3, as DNA: TGTGCCAGCAGCTTCGGACAGGGTGGCTATGGCTACACCTTC. As protein: CASSFGQGGYGYTF.

The CDR3 nucleotides read TGCGCCAGCAGCCAAGGGGCCTCTAACTATGGCTACACCTTC. Translating it yields CASSQGASNYGYTF. V is TRBV4-3 and J is TRBJ1-2; unclear D gene. From germline, CDR1 is LGHNA and CDR2 YSLEER. Trimming removed 1 base from V and 0 bases from J, with 6 bases in between. CDR3 length equals 14 residues.

In regard to this clone: One junction end does not reproduce the germline sequence, and a read error may be involved. The sample carries other DNA sequences with the same CDR3. V usage is TRBV6-2 or TRBV6-3 and J usage is TRBJ1-1; D is undetermined. CDR3 length: 12 amino acids. In germline, CDR1 is MNHEY, CDR2 SVGEGT. The CDR3: CASSSVNTEAFF. DNA of the CDR3: TGTGCCAGCAGTTCTGTTAACACCGAAGCTTTCTTT.

V usage is TRBV3-1 (or the pseudogene TRBV3-2) and J usage is TRBJ1-6, with 9 bases identical to TRBD1. The CDR3 consists of 14 residues. Germline CDR1 and CDR2: LGHDT and YNNKEL (reference sequence). The junction had 3 bases not matched to a gene; V was cut back by 3 bases and J by 9 bases. CDR3: CASSQDRGASPLHF. The CDR3 DNA is TGTGCCAGCAGCCAGGACAGGGGCGCTTCACCCCTCCACTTT.